The 21 T cell receptor beta chains listed next were all sequenced from one sample in a study of control samples from healthy donors and cancer patients. TCRdb keeps only in-frame clones here, not all; method: immunoSEQ multiplex PCR. This sample has around 92,000 clones; approximately 82% occur once, and the top ten carry 2%. Sample: blood. These receptors came from a man aged 60-69 years in good health.

The rearrangement uses TRBV6-6 and TRBJ2-3; D uncertain. CDR1 MNHNY and CDR2 SVGAGI come from the germline V gene (reference sequence). With 6 bases removed from V and 6 bases from J, the gap between germline ends came to 13 bases. The CDR3 runs to 13 residues. Here the CDR3 DNA reads TGTGCCAGCAGCTTGGGTCTAGGCGATACGCAGTATTTT. Translated, it gives CASSLGLGDTQYF.

As DNA, the CDR3 is TGTGCCAGCAGCCCACCGGGACGGGGTACTGAAGCTTTCTTT. Translated, it gives CASSPPGRGTEAFF. The chain combines TRBV3-1 (or the pseudogene TRBV3-2) with TRBJ1-1; weak D call: TRBD1 (5 bases). Trimming removed 4 bases from V and 5 bases from J, with 14 bases in between. There are 14 residues in the CDR3. Germline assignment: CDR1 LGHDT and CDR2 YNNKEL (reference sequence).

V and J are TRBV6-6 and TRBJ2-4; 12 bases are a match to TRBD2. Germline V gene data show CDR1 as MNHNY and CDR2 as SVGAGI (reference sequence). CDR3 size: 15 residues. The trim removed 7 bases at V and 5 bases at J, leaving 6 bases unmatched. The CDR3 reads CASNELAGGQNIQYF. For the CDR3, the DNA is TGTGCCAGCAATGAACTAGCGGGAGGCCAAAACATTCAGTACTTC.

The rearrangement links TRBV4-1 to TRBJ2-7, with TRBD2 matching 9 bases. The germline CDR1 and CDR2 sequences are MGHRA and YSYEKL. V shed 4 bases, J shed 2 bases, and the junction held 9 bases outside the gene matches. This CDR3 spans 16 amino acids. CDR3 sequence (DNA): TGCGCCAGCAGCCGAACTCTAGCGGGGTCAACCTACGAGCAGTACTTC. Protein: CASSRTLAGSTYEQYF.

V gene TRBV24-1 combines with J gene TRBJ1-2; no firm D call. The CDR3 totals 14 residues. Looked up from germline, CDR1 is KGHDR and CDR2 is SFDVKD. The V end was cut by 3 bases, the J end by 1 base, with 8 bases between. This CDR3 reads CATSDPTLNYGYTF. CDR3 bases: TGTGCCACCAGTGATCCGACTCTTAACTATGGCTACACCTTC.

This chain links TRBV5-1 with TRBJ2-5; D call uncertain. CDR1 and CDR2 (germline): SGHRS, YFSETQ. With 4 bases removed from V and 3 bases from J, the gap between germline ends came to 4 bases. CDR3 length: 11 amino acids. CDR3 loop: CASSAEETQYF. CDR3 nucleotide sequence: TGCGCCAGCAGCGCTGAAGAGACCCAGTACTTC.

The chain joins TRBV30 to TRBJ1-4; D gene uncertain. This CDR3 is 16 amino acids long. CDR1 is GTSNPN and CDR2 is SVGIG in the germline V gene (reference sequence). V was clipped by 7 bases and J by 0 bases, with 18 bases between them. As DNA, the CDR3 is TGTGCCTTCACAAAGTTCGGCGCCTCAACTAATGAAAAACTGTTTTTT. The encoded protein is CAFTKFGASTNEKLFF.

V and J are TRBV7-8 and TRBJ2-3; D ambiguous. This CDR3 comprises 13 residues. V lost 4 bases to trimming and J lost 5 bases, with 10 bases between them. Germline-derived CDR1 and CDR2 are SGHVS and FQNEAQ. DNA for the CDR3: TGTGCCAGCAGCTCTGGTCCCTTAGATACGCAGTATTTT. Protein product: CASSSGPLDTQYF.

The J gene is TRBJ2-7, the V gene TRBV6-1; possible D gene TRBD2, 5 bases. V was cut by 1 base and J by 7 bases, with 20 bases left in between. The germline V gene has CDR1 MNHNS and CDR2 SASEGT. The CDR3 length is 16 residues. This chain's CDR3 is CASSEEGRRLSGEQYF. The CDR3 DNA follows: TGTGCCAGCAGTGAAGAAGGGCGGAGGCTTTCGGGGGAGCAGTACTTC.

This sequence joins TRBV9 and TRBJ2-1; 7 nucleotides match TRBD2. Germline CDR1 SGDLS, CDR2 YYNGEE. Losses at the gene ends were 1 base for V and 5 bases for J; bases not matched to a gene: 9. The CDR3 consists of 16 residues. CDR3 region: CASSVLGGSRDNEQFF. Written as DNA, the CDR3 is TGTGCCAGCAGCGTATTGGGGGGGAGCAGGGACAATGAGCAGTTCTTC.

The CDR3 region has the DNA TGTGCCAGTAGTATCCCCCGGGGGGGCCACAATGAGCAGTTCTTC. It encodes CASSIPRGGHNEQFF. The chain links TRBV19 to TRBJ2-1, with TRBD2 identical over 8 bases. CDR1 is LNHDA and CDR2 is SQIVND in the germline V gene (reference sequence). This CDR3 contains 15 residues. With 3 bases clipped from V and 5 bases from J, the junction kept 6 bases outside the gene matches.

The rearrangement links TRBV6-5 to TRBJ1-1, with 7 bases aligning to TRBD1. Germline CDR1 and CDR2: MNHEY and SVGAGI. The V gene end was trimmed by 6 bases and the J gene end by 4 bases; junction bases not matched to a gene: 5. The CDR3 totals 13 residues. CDR3 loop: CASREGASTEAFF. For the CDR3, the DNA is TGTGCCAGCAGGGAGGGGGCGAGCACTGAAGCTTTCTTT.

The V call is TRBV10-3, the J call TRBJ2-5, with 7 bases matching TRBD2. V dropped 6 bases and J dropped 5; count of bases not matched to a gene: 6. The germline gives CDR1 ENHRY, CDR2 SYGVKD. This CDR3 comprises 13 residues. CDR3 bases: TGTGCCATCAGGGCGACTAGCTCGGAGACCCAGTACTTC. Protein: CAIRATSSETQYF.

This clone was seen once. The rearrangement links TRBV28 to TRBJ2-1; possible D gene TRBD1, 6 bases. The CDR3 runs 16 residues. The germline V gene has CDR1 MDHEN and CDR2 SYDVKM. The V and J ends lost 5 bases and 0 bases respectively, with 14 bases between them. The CDR3 DNA is TGTGCCAGCAGTACCCCCACAGGGAGCTCCTACAATGAGCAGTTCTTC. Translation gives CASSTPTGSSYNEQFF.

V usage is TRBV2 and J usage is TRBJ2-2; D not resolved. The V end was cut by 5 bases, the J end by 0 bases, with 7 bases between. The germline V gene encodes CDR1 SNHLY and CDR2 FYNNEI. There are 14 residues in the CDR3. The DNA of the CDR3 is TGTGCCAGCAGTCCCCCCACGAACACCGGGGAGCTGTTTTTT. Translation: CASSPPTNTGELFF.

This clone was observed once. The rearrangement joins TRBV12-3 or TRBV12-4 to TRBJ1-2; D might be TRBD1 (5 bases). Trimming removed 7 bases at V and 8 bases at J, with 14 bases between. This CDR3 contains 12 residues. In nucleotides, the CDR3 is TGTGCCAGCAAAGCAGGGCCGGGCGGCTACACCTTC. Its protein product is CASKAGPGGYTF.

The chain employs TRBV27 and TRBJ2-2; D may be TRBD1 or TRBD2 (5 bases each). CDR1 and CDR2 (germline): MNHEY, SMNVEV (reference sequence). V dropped 8 bases and J dropped 5 bases, with 12 bases sitting between them. The CDR3 sequence is 13 residues long. CDR3 in DNA: TGTGCCAGCGGTTCAGGGAGTACCGGGGAGCTGTTTTTT. The encoded protein is CASGSGSTGELFF.

This clone has just one count. The V gene is TRBV30, the J gene TRBJ2-1; 7 nucleotides match TRBD2. Germline V gene lookup returns CDR1 GTSNPN and CDR2 SVGIG (reference sequence). Trimming took 0 bases from V and 0 from J; bases not matched to a gene: 23. This CDR3 contains 22 residues. The CDR3 reads CAWSVQVAGVFSARSSYNEQFF. Written as DNA, the CDR3 is TGTGCCTGGAGTGTACAAGTGGCGGGAGTATTCTCGGCCCGAAGCTCCTACAATGAGCAGTTCTTC.

The chain couples TRBV12-3 or TRBV12-4 to TRBJ2-7, with a tentative D call TRBD1 (6 bases). The CDR3 has 13 residues. The V and J ends lost 6 bases and 3 bases respectively, with 12 bases between them. CDR3 bases: TGTGCCAGCAGCCCTGGACAGATCTACGAGCAGTACTTC. Amino acids: CASSPGQIYEQYF.

About this clone itself: The junction differs from germline at one of its ends, possibly a read error. The J gene is TRBJ2-7, the V gene TRBV7-9; 11 bases match TRBD2. Germline values: CDR1 SEHNR, CDR2 FQNEAQ (reference sequence). This CDR3 comprises 15 residues. The CDR3 reads CASTAIIAGGPTGNF. The DNA for the CDR3 is TGTGCCAGCACCGCAATAATAGCGGGAGGGCCTACCGGGAACTTC.

Of note for this clone: At one end, the junction sequence differs from germline, possibly due to a read error. This chain links TRBV28 with TRBJ1-2, with 7 bases fitting TRBD1. From germline, CDR1 is MDHEN and CDR2 SYDVKM. The CDR3 contains 12 residues. CDR3 DNA sequence: TGTGCCAGCAGTTTTTGGGACAGTCGATTGGTCTTC. Encoded protein: CASSFWDSRLVF.